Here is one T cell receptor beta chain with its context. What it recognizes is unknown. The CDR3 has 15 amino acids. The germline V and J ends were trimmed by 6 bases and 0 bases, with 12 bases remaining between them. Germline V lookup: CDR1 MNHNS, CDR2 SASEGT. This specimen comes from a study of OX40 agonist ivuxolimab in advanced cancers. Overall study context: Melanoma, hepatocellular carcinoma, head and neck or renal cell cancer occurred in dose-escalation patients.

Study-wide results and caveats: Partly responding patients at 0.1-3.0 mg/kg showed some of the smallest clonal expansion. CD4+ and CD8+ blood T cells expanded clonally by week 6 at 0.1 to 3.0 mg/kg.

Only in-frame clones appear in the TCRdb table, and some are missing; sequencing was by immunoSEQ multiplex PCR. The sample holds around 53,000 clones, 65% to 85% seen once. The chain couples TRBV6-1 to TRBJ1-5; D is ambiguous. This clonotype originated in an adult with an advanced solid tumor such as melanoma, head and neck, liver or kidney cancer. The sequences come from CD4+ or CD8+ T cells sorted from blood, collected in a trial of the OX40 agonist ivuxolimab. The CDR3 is CASSPWQASNQPQHF. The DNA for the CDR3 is TGTGCCAGCAGCCCTTGGCAGGCTAGCAATCAGCCCCAGCATTTT.